This note documents a single T cell receptor beta chain sequence. A universal primer site was added by template switching, and unique molecular identifiers were carried by the cDNA. Each CDR3 protein is one row after TCRdb ran MiXCR on the 5' RACE reads. This table has approximately 500,000 distinct CDR3 sequences, 13% to 15% appearing once. This record comes from a study of identical twins. Trimming left V 1 base short and J 0 bases short, with 9 bases between. The CDR3 has 15 residues. In germline, CDR1 is MNHNS, CDR2 SASEGT. All donors were healthy, and all were Caucasian. The data also belong to a second study, concerning yellow fever vaccine responses in identical twins.

V is TRBV6-1 and J is TRBJ1-2; D remains ambiguous. The sequenced material came from CD4+ T cells sorted from blood. This TCR came from a woman aged 18-30 years in good health. The CDR3 sequence: CASSEERASNYGYTF. The DNA of the CDR3 is TGTGCCAGCAGTGAAGAAAGGGCGTCTAACTATGGCTACACCTTC.